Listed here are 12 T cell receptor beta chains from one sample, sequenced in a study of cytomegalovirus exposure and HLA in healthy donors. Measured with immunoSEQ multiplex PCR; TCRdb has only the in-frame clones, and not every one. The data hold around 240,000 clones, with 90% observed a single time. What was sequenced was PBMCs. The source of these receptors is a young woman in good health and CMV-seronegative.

CDR3 bases: TGTGCCAGCAGGAGACAGGGGAGCGGCACCGGGGAGCTGTTTTTT. The encoded protein is CASRRQGSGTGELFF. V is TRBV2 and J is TRBJ2-2; the match to TRBD1 covers 8 bases. Germline lookup yields CDR1 SNHLY and CDR2 FYNNEI. The length of the CDR3 is 15 residues. V was pared by 6 bases and J by 4 bases, with 7 bases of the junction left unmatched.

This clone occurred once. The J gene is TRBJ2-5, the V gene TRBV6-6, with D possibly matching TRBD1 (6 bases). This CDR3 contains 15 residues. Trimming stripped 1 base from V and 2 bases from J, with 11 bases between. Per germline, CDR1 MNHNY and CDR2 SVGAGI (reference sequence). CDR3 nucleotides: TGTGCCAGCAGTTACTTGGACAGAAGTCAAGAGACCCAGTACTTC. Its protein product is CASSYLDRSQETQYF.

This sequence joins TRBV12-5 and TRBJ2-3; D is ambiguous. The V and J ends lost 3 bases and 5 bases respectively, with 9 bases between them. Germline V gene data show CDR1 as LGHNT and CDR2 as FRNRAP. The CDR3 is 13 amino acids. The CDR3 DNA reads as TGTGCTAGTGGTTTAAGGCTAGAAGATACGCAGTATTTT. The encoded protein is CASGLRLEDTQYF.

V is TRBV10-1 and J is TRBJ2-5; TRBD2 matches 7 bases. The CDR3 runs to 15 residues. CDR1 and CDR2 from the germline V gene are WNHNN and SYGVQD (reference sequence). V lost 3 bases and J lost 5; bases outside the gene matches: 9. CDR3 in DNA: TGCGCCAGCAGTGATCGATTGGGGGGGACGGAGACCCAGTACTTC. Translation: CASSDRLGGTETQYF.

The CDR3 loop reads CASSLSAFYRKGYDSPLHF. The CDR3 region has the DNA TGTGCCAGCAGTTTATCGGCATTTTACAGGAAGGGGTATGATTCACCCCTCCACTTT. The rearrangement joins TRBV28 to TRBJ1-6, with D possibly matching TRBD1 (5 bases). CDR1 is MDHEN, CDR2 SYDVKM, per germline. CDR3 length equals 19 residues. The ends were cut back, 1 base at V and 8 bases at J, with 24 bases in the middle.

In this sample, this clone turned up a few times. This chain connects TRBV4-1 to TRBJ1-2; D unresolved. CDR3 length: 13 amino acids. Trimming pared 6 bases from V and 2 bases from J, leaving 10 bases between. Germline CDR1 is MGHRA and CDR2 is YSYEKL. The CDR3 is CASSSGENYGYTF. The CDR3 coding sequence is TGCGCCAGCAGTTCGGGAGAGAACTATGGCTACACCTTC.

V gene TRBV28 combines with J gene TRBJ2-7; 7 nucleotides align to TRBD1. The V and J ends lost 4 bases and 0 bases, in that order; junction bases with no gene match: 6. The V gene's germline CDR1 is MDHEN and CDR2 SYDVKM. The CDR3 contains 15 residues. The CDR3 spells CASSSTGNPSYEQYF. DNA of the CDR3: TGTGCCAGCAGTTCGACAGGGAACCCCTCCTACGAGCAGTACTTC.

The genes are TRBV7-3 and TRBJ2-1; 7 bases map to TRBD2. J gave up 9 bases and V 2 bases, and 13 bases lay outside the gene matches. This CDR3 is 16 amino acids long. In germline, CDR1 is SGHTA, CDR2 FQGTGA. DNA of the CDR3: TGTGCCAGCAGCTTACCCCCGGGACTAAGGCACGGTGAGCAGTTCTTC. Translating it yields CASSLPPGLRHGEQFF.

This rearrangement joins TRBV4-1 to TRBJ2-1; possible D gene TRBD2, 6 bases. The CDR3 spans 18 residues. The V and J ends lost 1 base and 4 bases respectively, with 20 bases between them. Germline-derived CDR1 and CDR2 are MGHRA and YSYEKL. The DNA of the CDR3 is TGCGCCAGCAGCCAAGCGGGATGGCGGGGAGATCTTTACAATGAGCAGTTCTTC. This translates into CASSQAGWRGDLYNEQFF.

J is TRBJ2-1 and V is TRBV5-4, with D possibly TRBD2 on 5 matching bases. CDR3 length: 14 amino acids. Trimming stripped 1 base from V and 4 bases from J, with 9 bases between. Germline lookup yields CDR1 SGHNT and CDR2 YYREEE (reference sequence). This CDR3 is CASSLNRGYNEQFF. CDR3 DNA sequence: TGTGCCAGCAGCTTGAATCGGGGTTACAATGAGCAGTTCTTC.

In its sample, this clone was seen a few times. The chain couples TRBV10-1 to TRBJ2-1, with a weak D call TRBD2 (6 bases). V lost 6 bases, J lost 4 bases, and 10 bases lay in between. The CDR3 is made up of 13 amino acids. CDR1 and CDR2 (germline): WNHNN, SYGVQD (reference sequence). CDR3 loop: CASSRDSYNEQFF. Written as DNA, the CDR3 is TGCGCCAGCAGCCGGGACTCGTACAATGAGCAGTTCTTC.

CDR3 region: CASSFGWTGDTEAFF. The CDR3 DNA follows: TGTGCCAGCAGCTTTGGGTGGACAGGGGACACTGAAGCTTTCTTT. The V gene is TRBV7-8, the J gene TRBJ1-1; TRBD1 matches at 9 bases. This CDR3 region has 15 residues. V lost 3 bases to trimming and J lost 3 bases; unmatched junction nucleotides: 5. Germline CDR1 is SGHVS and CDR2 is FQNEAQ.